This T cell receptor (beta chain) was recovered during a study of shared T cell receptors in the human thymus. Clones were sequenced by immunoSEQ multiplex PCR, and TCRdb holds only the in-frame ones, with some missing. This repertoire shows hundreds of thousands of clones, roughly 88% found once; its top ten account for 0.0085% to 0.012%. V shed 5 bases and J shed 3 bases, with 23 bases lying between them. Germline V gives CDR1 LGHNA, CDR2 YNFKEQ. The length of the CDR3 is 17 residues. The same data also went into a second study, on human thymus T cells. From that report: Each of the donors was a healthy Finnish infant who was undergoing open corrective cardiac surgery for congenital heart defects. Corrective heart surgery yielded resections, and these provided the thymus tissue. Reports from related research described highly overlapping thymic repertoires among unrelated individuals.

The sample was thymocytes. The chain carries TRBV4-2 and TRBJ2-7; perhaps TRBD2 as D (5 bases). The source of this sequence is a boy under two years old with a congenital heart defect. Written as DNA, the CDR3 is TGTGCCAGCAGCTTTACCGGGTCAACAATCGGGGACTACGAGCAGTACTTC. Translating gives CASSFTGSTIGDYEQYF.